A selection of T cell receptor beta chains follows, all from one sample in a study of cytomegalovirus exposure and HLA in healthy donors. Some clones are missing from TCRdb's copy, which holds only in-frame ones; the method was immunoSEQ multiplex PCR. Of about 110,000 clones listed, around 82% are singletons. Sequencing was carried out using PBMCs. All receptors derive from a woman aged 18-30 years in good health and CMV-seronegative. Both conserved end residues are part of each CDR3. Each record gives: J gene, V gene, CDR3 protein.

>TRBJ2-1|TRBV27
CASQYGGGQFF
>TRBJ2-2|TRBV28
CASRSTSGTSGGGTGELFF
>TRBJ1-5|TRBV2
CASKQGEVNQPQHF
>TRBJ1-1|TRBV13
CASSFRTDYTEAFF
>TRBJ2-1|TRBV2
CASSWDRGRDNEQFF
>TRBJ1-4|TRBV5-3
CARSLTGGWEKLFF
>TRBJ2-7|TRBV27
CASSLYGGVAYEQYF
>TRBJ1-1|TRBV19
CASTEGLNTEAFF
>TRBJ1-5|TRBV5-4
CASSSDRGRNQPQHF
>TRBJ2-5|TRBV28
CASTSTGGPRETQYF
>TRBJ2-2|TRBV7-6
CASSLAGPPGELFF
>TRBJ1-4|TRBV19
CASSIEEVFSLTNEKLFF
>TRBJ1-3|TRBV6-1
CASSEIRGSGNTIYF
>TRBJ2-1|TRBV27
CASTISGTGIHNEQFF
>TRBJ2-7|TRBV27
CASSPLPGEQYF
>TRBJ2-1|TRBV6-5
CASSYSDIYNEQFF
>TRBJ1-2|TRBV6-1
CASSESIWTGANYGYTF
>TRBJ1-3|TRBV5-6
CASSPRVSGNTIYF
>TRBJ1-2|TRBV27
CASSTGYGYTF
>TRBJ2-1|TRBV5-6
CASSKDRDELDEQFF
>TRBJ2-2|TRBV5-1
CASSLLGQSNTGELFF
>TRBJ2-2|TRBV19
CASSIDIPPVTVGELFF
>TRBJ1-2|TRBV5-1
CASSLDSYGYTF
>TRBJ2-1|TRBV6-1
CASSGSTGQGYNEQFF
>TRBJ2-7|TRBV5-6
CASSFGTERPEQYF
>TRBJ2-3|TRBV30
CAWAPGQGARNTQYF
>TRBJ1-6|TRBV15
CATSRDQDSPLHF
>TRBJ2-2|TRBV6-5
CASSQPGMAGELFF
>TRBJ2-7|TRBV5-8
CASSPGDREMPYEQYF
>TRBJ1-1|TRBV7-2
CASSKTGVMNTEAFF
>TRBJ2-3|TRBV20-1
CSALTSGGRNF